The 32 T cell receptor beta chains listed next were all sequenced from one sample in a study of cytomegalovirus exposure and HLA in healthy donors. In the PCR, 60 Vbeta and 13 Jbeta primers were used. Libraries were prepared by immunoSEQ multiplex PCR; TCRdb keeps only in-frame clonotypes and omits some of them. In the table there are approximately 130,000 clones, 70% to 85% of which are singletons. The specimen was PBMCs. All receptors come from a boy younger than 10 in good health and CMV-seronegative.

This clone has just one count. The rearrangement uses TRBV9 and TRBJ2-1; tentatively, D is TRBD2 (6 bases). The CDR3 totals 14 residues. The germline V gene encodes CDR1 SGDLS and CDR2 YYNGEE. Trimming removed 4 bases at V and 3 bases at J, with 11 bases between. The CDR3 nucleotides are TGTGCCAGCAGCACCACTAGCAGCTACAATGAGCAGTTCTTC. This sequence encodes CASSTTSSYNEQFF.

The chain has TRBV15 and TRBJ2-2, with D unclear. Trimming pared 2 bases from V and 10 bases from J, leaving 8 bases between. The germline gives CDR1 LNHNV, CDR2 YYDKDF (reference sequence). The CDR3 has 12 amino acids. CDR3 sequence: CATSRTSPELFF. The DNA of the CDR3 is TGTGCCACCAGCAGAACTTCTCCGGAGCTGTTTTTT.

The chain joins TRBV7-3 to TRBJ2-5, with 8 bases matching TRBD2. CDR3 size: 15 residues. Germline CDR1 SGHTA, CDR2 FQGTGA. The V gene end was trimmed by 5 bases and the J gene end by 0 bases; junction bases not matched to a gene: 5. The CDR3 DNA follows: TGTGCCAGCAGCCTCGGGGGACTAGACCAAGAGACCCAGTACTTC. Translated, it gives CASSLGGLDQETQYF.

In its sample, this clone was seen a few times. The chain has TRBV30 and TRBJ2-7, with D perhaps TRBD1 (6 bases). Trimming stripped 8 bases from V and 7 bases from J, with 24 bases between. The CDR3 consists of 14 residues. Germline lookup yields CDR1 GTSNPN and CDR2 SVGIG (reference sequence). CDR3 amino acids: CAGSYRDPPGEQYF. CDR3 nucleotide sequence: TGTGCCGGGTCATACAGGGACCCACCTGGGGAGCAGTACTTC.

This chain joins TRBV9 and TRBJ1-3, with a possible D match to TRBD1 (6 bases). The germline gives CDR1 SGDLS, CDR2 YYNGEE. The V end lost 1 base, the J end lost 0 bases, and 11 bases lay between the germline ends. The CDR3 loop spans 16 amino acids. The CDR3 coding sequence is TGTGCCAGCAGCGTATTACAGGGAGCCTCTGGAAACACCATATATTTT. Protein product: CASSVLQGASGNTIYF.

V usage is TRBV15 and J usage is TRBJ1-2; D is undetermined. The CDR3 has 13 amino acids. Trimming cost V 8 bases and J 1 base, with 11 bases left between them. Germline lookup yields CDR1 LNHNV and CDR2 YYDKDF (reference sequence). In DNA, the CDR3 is TGTGCCACCCAGCGGGCGAGTAACTATGGCTACACCTTC. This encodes CATQRASNYGYTF.

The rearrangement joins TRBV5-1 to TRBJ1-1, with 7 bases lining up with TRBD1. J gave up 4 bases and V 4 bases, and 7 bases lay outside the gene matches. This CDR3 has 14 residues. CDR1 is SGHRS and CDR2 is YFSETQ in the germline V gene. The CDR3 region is CASSAGQAITEAFF. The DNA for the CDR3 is TGCGCCAGCAGCGCAGGACAGGCAATCACTGAAGCTTTCTTT.

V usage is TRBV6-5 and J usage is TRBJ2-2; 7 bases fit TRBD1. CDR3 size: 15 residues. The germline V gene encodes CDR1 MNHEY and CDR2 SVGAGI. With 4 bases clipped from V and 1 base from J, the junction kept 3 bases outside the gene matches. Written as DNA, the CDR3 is TGTGCCAGCAGTTTAGGACAGGAGAACACCGGGGAGCTGTTTTTT. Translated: CASSLGQENTGELFF.

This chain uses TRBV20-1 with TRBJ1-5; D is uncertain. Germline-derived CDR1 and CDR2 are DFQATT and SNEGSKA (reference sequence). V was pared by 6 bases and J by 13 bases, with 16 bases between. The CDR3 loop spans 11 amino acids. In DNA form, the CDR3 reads TGCAGTGCAAAGACCGGACTTTCTCAGCATTTT. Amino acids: CSAKTGLSQHF.

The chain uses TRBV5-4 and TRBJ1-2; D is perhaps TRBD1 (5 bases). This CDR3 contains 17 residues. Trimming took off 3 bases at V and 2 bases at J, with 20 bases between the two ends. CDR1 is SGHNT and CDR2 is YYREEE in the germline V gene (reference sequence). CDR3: CASSSVGTWETNYGYTF. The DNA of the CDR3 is TGTGCCAGCAGCTCGGTGGGGACTTGGGAAACGAACTATGGCTACACCTTC.

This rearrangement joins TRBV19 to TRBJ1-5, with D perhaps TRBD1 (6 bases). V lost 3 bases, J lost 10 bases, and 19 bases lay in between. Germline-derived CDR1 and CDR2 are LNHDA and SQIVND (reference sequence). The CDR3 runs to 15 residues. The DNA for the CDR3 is TGTGCCAGTAGTATTCTAGGGGGTCTGGCAATACCCCAGCATTTT. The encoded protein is CASSILGGLAIPQHF.

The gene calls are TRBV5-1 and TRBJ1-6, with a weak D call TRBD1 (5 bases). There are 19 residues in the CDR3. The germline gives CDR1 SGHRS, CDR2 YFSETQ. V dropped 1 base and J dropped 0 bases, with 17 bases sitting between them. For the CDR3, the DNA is TGCGCCAGCAGCTTGATGCAGGGCCAACTACCCTCCTATAATTCACCCCTCCACTTT. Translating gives CASSLMQGQLPSYNSPLHF.

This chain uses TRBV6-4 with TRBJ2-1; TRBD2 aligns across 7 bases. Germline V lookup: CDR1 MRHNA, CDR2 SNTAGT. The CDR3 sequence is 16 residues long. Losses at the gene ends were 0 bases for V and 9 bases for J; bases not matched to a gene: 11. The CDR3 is CASSDSGSTSYGEQFF. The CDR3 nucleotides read TGTGCCAGCAGTGACTCGGGATCGACTAGCTACGGTGAGCAGTTCTTC.

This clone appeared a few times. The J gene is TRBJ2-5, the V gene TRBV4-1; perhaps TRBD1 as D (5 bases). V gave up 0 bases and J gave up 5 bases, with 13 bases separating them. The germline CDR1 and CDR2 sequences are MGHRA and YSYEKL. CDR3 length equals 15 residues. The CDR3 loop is CASSQEPRAWETQYF. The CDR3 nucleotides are TGCGCCAGCAGCCAAGAACCCAGGGCCTGGGAGACCCAGTACTTC.

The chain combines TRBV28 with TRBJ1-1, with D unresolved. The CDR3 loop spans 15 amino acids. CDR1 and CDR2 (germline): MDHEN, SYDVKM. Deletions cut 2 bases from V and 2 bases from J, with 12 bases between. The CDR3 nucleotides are TGTGCCAGCAGTTTAAGTAGGAGGGAAAACACTGAAGCTTTCTTT. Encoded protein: CASSLSRRENTEAFF.

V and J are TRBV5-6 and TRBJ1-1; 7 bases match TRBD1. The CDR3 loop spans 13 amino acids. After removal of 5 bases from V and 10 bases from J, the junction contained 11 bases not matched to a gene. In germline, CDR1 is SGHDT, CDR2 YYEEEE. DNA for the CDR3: TGTGCCAGCAGTTCAATCGGGACAGTTGGAGCTTTCTTT. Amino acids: CASSSIGTVGAFF.

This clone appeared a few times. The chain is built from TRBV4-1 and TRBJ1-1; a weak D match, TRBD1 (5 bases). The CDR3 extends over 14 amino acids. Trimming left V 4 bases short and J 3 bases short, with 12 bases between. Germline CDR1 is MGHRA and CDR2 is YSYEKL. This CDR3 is CASSRTGGDTEAFF. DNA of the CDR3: TGCGCCAGCAGCCGGACGGGGGGGGACACTGAAGCTTTCTTT.

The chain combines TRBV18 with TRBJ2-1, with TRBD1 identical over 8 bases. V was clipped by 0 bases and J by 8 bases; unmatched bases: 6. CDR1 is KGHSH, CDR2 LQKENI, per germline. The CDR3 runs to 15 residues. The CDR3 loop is CASSPPSGQGYEQFF. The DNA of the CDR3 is TGTGCCAGCTCACCACCGTCCGGACAGGGCTATGAGCAGTTCTTC.

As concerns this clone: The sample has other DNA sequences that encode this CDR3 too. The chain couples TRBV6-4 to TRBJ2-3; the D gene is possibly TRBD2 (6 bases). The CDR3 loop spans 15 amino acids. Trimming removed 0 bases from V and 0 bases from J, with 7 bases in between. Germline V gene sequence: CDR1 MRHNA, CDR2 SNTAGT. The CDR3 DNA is TGTGCCAGCAGTGACTCTGCGGGGAGCACAGATACGCAGTATTTT. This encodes CASSDSAGSTDTQYF.

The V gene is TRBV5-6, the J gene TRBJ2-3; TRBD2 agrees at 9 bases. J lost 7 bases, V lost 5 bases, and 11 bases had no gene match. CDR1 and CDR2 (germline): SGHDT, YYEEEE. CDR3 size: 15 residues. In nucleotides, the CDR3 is TGTGCCAGCAGTTTTAGCGGGAGCGGTTCTTATACGCAGTATTTT. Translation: CASSFSGSGSYTQYF.

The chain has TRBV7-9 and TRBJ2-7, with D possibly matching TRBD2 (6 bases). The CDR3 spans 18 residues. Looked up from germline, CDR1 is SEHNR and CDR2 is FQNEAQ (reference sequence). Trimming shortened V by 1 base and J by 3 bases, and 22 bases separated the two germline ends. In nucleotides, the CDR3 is TGTGCCAGCAGCTTAGTCCTCGGACACGGGAGCCACGGCTACGAGCAGTACGTC. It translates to CASSLVLGHGSHGYEQYV.

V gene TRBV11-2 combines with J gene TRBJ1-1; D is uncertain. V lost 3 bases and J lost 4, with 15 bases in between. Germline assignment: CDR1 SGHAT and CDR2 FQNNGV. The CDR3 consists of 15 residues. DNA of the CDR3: TGTGCCAGCAGCTTGGGTCCGGGAGGTGGCACTGAAGCTTTCTTT. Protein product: CASSLGPGGGTEAFF.

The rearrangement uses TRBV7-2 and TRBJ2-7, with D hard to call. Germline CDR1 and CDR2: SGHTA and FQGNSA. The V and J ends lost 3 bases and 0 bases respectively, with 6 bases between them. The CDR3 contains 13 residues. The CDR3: CASSFSSSYEQYF. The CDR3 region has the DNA TGTGCCAGCAGCTTTTCTAGCTCCTACGAGCAGTACTTC.

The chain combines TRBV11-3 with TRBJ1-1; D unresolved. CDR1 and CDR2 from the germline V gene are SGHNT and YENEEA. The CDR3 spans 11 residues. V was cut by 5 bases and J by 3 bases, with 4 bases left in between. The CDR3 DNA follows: TGTGCCAGCAGCGTCGACACTGAAGCTTTCTTT. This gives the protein CASSVDTEAFF.

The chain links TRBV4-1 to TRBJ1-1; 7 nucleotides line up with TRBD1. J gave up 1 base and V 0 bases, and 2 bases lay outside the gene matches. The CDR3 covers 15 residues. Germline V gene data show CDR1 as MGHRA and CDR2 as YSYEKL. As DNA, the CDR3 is TGCGCCAGCAGCCAAGAGGGGACAGAGAACACTGAAGCTTTCTTT. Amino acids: CASSQEGTENTEAFF.

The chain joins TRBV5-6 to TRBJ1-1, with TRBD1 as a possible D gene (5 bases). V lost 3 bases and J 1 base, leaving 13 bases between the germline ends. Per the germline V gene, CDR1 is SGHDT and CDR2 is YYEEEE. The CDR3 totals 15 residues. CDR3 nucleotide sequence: TGTGCCAGCAGCTCTTACGGAACAGGGAACACTGAAGCTTTCTTT. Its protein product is CASSSYGTGNTEAFF.

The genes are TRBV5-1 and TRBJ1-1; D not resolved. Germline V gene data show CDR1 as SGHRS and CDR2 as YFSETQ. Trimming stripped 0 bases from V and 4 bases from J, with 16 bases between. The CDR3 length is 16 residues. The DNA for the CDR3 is TGCGCCAGCAGCTTGGGACCGTCCGGGGTGGGCACTGAAGCTTTCTTT. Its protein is CASSLGPSGVGTEAFF.

CDR3 in amino acids: CASSSGTSGGNPNEQFF. The CDR3 DNA reads TGTGCCAGCAGCTCGGGGACTAGCGGGGGGAATCCCAATGAGCAGTTCTTC. The chain combines TRBV7-3 with TRBJ2-1, with 15 bases fitting TRBD2. V lost 4 bases, J lost 6 bases, and 7 bases stayed unmatched. This CDR3 is 17 amino acids long. Per the germline V gene, CDR1 is SGHTA and CDR2 is FQGTGA.

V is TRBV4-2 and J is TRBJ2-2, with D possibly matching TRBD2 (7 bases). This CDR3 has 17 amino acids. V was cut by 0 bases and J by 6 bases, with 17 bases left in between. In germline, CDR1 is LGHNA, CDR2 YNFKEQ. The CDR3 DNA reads TGTGCCAGCAGCCAAGAAGGGGGAGGGGGGGCTGCCGGGGAGCTGTTTTTT. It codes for CASSQEGGGGAAGELFF.

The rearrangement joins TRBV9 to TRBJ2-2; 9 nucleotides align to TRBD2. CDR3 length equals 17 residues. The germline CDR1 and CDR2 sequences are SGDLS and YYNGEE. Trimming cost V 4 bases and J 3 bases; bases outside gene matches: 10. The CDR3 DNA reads TGTGCCAGCAGCACCCCCAGGGAGCGGGAGGACACCGGGGAGCTGTTTTTT. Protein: CASSTPREREDTGELFF.

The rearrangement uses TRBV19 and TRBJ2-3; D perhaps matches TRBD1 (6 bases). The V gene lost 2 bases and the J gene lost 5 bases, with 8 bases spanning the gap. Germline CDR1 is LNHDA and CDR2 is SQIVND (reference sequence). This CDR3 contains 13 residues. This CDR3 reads CASSIRGGDTQYF. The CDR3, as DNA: TGTGCCAGTAGTATACGAGGGGGAGATACGCAGTATTTT.

CDR3 DNA sequence: TGTGCCAGCAGCGCCGTATCGGACAGGGGGTCCAATGAGCAGTTCTTC. Translated: CASSAVSDRGSNEQFF. The chain carries TRBV4-2 and TRBJ2-1; 10 positions agree with TRBD1. V was pared by 5 bases and J by 6 bases, with 10 bases of the junction left unmatched. CDR1 and CDR2 from the germline V gene are LGHNA and YNFKEQ. The CDR3 totals 16 residues.